Listed below are T cell receptor beta chains from one sample, sequenced in a study of T cell repertoires in ileal Crohn's disease. Measured with immunoSEQ multiplex PCR; TCRdb has only the in-frame clones, and not every one. The data contain approximately 15,000 clones, more than 80% of them singletons. The sequenced sample consisted of ileal tissue. The origin of the receptors is an adult with Crohn's disease. CDR3s leave out the opening cysteine and the closing phenylalanine or tryptophan. The order of the fields is J gene, V gene, CDR3 protein.

J: TRBJ1-2; V: TRBV10-3; CDR3: ANKAGQDYGYT
J: TRBJ2-5; V: TRBV11-3; CDR3: ASSPSSGGGETQY
J: TRBJ2-3; V: TRBV18; CDR3: ASSRGGAADTQY
J: TRBJ2-1; V: TRBV10-2; CDR3: ASSEVSGDSYNEQF
J: TRBJ2-7; V: TRBV6-6; CDR3: ASSYLKLSSGEQY
J: TRBJ2-1; V: TRBV11-2; CDR3: ASSFNSVEQF
J: TRBJ2-5; V: TRBV7-8; CDR3: ASELAGVIQETQY
J: TRBJ2-6; V: TRBV7-3; CDR3: ASSSTRAGSGANVLT
J: TRBJ1-2; V: TRBV6-1; CDR3: ASVGQVWGYT
J: TRBJ1-2; V: TRBV5-1; CDR3: ASSLQGDGYT
J: TRBJ2-3; V: TRBV5-4; CDR3: ASSRTGGTDTQY
J: .; V: TRBV25-1; CDR3: ASSLGPTSSYEQY
J: TRBJ2-3; V: TRBV29-1; CDR3: SVWGGTQY
J: TRBJ1-5; V: TRBV28; CDR3: AIRRVGNQPQH
J: TRBJ2-3; V: TRBV5-4; CDR3: ASSLETGTDTQY
J: TRBJ1-1; V: TRBV5-1; CDR3: ASTPDRGGTEAF
J: TRBJ1-1; V: TRBV29-1; CDR3: SVEGVREAF
J: TRBJ1-1; V: TRBV6-1; CDR3: ASILDRVRTEAF
J: TRBJ2-7; V: TRBV6-5; CDR3: ASRYYRDRGLDEQY
J: TRBJ2-3; V: TRBV14; CDR3: ASSQVDRDTQY
J: TRBJ2-5; V: TRBV7-8; CDR3: ASSPKTGIAQETQY
J: TRBJ1-3; V: TRBV18; CDR3: ASSPGNRDLSGNTIY
J: TRBJ1-2; V: TRBV6-5; CDR3: ASSGVADTNYGYT
J: TRBJ2-3; V: TRBV5-5; CDR3: ASSFQSGGSTDTQY
J: TRBJ2-2; V: TRBV5-1; CDR3: ASSSGGTKNTGELF
J: TRBJ1-2; V: TRBV30; CDR3: AWSRIGTADGYT
J: TRBJ1-1; V: TRBV18; CDR3: ASSPPDTQREAF
J: TRBJ1-4; V: TRBV6-5; CDR3: ASKTGTEKLF
J: TRBJ2-7; V: TRBV12-5; CDR3: ASGPGYEQY
J: TRBJ2-6; V: TRBV11-2; CDR3: ASSQGTGGGSGANVLT
J: TRBJ2-5; V: TRBV9; CDR3: ASSLDRGQETQY
J: TRBJ2-2; V: TRBV19; CDR3: ASSTDSITGELF
J: TRBJ1-2; V: TRBV29-1; CDR3: SGSSPSGYT
J: TRBJ2-4; V: TRBV6-6; CDR3: ASSYSQVEENIQY
J: TRBJ2-3; V: TRBV5-4; CDR3: ASSFFSTDTQY
J: TRBJ2-7; V: TRBV10-2; CDR3: ASSESWGPYEQY
J: TRBJ2-2; V: TRBV10-1; CDR3: ASRSQGNTGELF
J: TRBJ1-3; V: TRBV6-5; CDR3: ASSYSTGPGNTIY
J: TRBJ1-1; V: TRBV30; CDR3: AWRNTLRSPGARGNTEAF
J: TRBJ2-2; V: TRBV5-3; CDR3: ARSLGVRNTGELF
J: TRBJ2-1; V: TRBV6-4; CDR3: ASSLTSGRANEQF
J: TRBJ1-2; V: TRBV4-3; CDR3: ASSQGIHSGRSDGYT